This record covers a single T cell receptor beta chain. Its antigen is still unknown. The sample holds no much larger clone one base away, and base qualities are not on file. These data originate in a study of blood T cell repertoires in COVID-19 (dated by TCRdb to the early 2020s). For the study in its entirety: Samples covering the acute and convalescent phases of COVID-19 were provided by collaborators in the United States, Italy and Spain. Subjects who had been exposed to COVID-19, were actively infected with it, or had recovered from it provided the deeply sampled blood TCRbeta repertoires that made up the dataset. The repertoires were released in a freely available public database meant as a resource for research on the immune response to SARS-CoV-2. The samples were drawn from the first 160 participants of the ongoing ImmuneRACE study and from 1,200 or so subjects provided by 6 global collaborators. A de-identified subject ID, COVID-19 status, age in years and sex were almost always included in the sample metadata. Where available, HLA class I and class II types were taken from metadata supplied by the sample provider and were not determined by assay-based typing. The prospective study material was composed of cDNA or gDNA derived from T cells, B-cell-depleted T cells, or PBMCs. The paper's findings and limits, for the study overall: The quantity of clinical and demographic metadata differed by source and by participant and was supplied without curation.

Each collaborating institution followed its own protocols to collect whole blood in K2EDTA tubes. For TCRbeta analysis, collaborator samples were shipped as frozen whole blood, as isolated PBMCs, or as DNA extracted from either sample type. Reading the germline V gene gives CDR1 SNHLY and CDR2 FYNNEI. CDR3 length: 15 amino acids, cysteine to phenylalanine. The DNA shown is the 45-base CDR3, in frame from base 1. Germline trimming amounts to 5 bases on V and 5 bases on J, with 11 as the count of junction bases outside the gene matches. The immunoSEQ Assay, a bias-controlled multiplex PCR, was used to amplify TCRbeta CDR3 regions from genomic DNA. The authors' analysis ran thus. Within the assay, amplification of reference gene primers was used to estimate how many nucleated cells each sample contained. Sequence reads were collapsed and filtered to measure the absolute abundance of every unique TCRbeta CDR3 rearrangement. For each sample, productive Simpson clonality was calculated as the square root of Simpson's diversity index over productive rearrangements. Held by TCRdb, this immuneACCESS table contains in-frame sequences only and omits some clones. Under half of the omission traces to an unresolved V gene where checked; the cause of the rest is unknown. Clonal size and the V and J genes are those of that table, whereas D and trimming came from the DNA. Recorded for this sample are roughly 200,000 clones; more than 75% of them occurred a single time. About 6.3% of the sample is taken by the ten largest.

The TCR was taken from a man aged 35-49 years with active or convalescent COVID-19. The chain links TRBV2 with TRBJ1-1; TRBD1 agrees with 7 junctional bases. The sample was peripheral blood. The bases are TGTGCCAGCAGTTCTGGGGACAGCTACTCTACTGAAGCTTTCTTT. Its protein is CASSSGDSYSTEAFF.